Each of the 20 T cell receptor beta chains below was sequenced from the same sample in a study of cytotoxic CD8 clonotypes in ibrutinib-treated CLL. Here immunoSEQ multiplex PCR was the method, and the copy in TCRdb shows in-frame clones only, minus some. The data contain more than 9,000 clones, 62% of them seen just once; the ten biggest clones take up roughly 27%. The sample consisted of PBMCs, taken before ibrutinib treatment. The receptor source for this set is a human donor with chronic lymphocytic leukemia.

The chain joins TRBV5-6 to TRBJ1-6; 9 bases are shared with TRBD1. The germline CDR1 and CDR2 sequences are SGHDT and YYEEEE. This CDR3 spans 16 amino acids. With 2 bases clipped from V and 5 bases from J, the junction kept 5 bases outside the gene matches. CDR3: CASSFGQGSDNSPLHF. The CDR3 DNA sequence: TGTGCCAGCAGCTTCGGACAGGGGTCGGATAATTCACCCCTCCACTTT.

This clone was seen a single time. The V gene is TRBV5-4, the J gene TRBJ2-3; 14 nucleotides agree with TRBD2. With V trimmed by 0 bases and J by 8 bases, 5 bases remained unmatched. The CDR3 runs to 16 residues. The germline gives CDR1 SGHNT, CDR2 YYREEE (reference sequence). The CDR3 region has the DNA TGTGCCAGCAGCTTGGCGGGACTAGCGGGGGCGGGTACGCAGTATTTT. Protein sequence: CASSLAGLAGAGTQYF.

The V gene is TRBV14, the J gene TRBJ2-7; TRBD2 might be the D (7 bases). CDR1 and CDR2 from the germline V gene are SGHDN and FVKESK. The CDR3 covers 20 residues. V lost 4 bases and J 0 bases, leaving 28 bases between the germline ends. The chain's CDR3 is CASSLTRKWGGVSSSYEQYF. CDR3 nucleotide sequence: TGTGCCAGCAGCCTCACTAGGAAGTGGGGGGGCGTGTCAAGCTCCTACGAGCAGTACTTC.

V gene TRBV19 combines with J gene TRBJ1-5; a possible D gene is TRBD1 (5 bases). Germline V gene lookup returns CDR1 LNHDA and CDR2 SQIVND (reference sequence). CDR3 length: 15 amino acids. Trimming shortened V by 1 base and J by 4 bases, and 11 bases separated the two germline ends. Here the CDR3 reads CASSIASGGNQPQHF. The DNA for the CDR3 is TGTGCCAGTAGTATAGCGTCGGGGGGTAATCAGCCCCAGCATTTT.

This rearrangement joins TRBV2 to TRBJ1-1, with D uncertain. CDR3 length: 15 residues. The V gene's germline CDR1 is SNHLY and CDR2 FYNNEI. V was clipped by 5 bases and J by 6 bases, with 19 bases between them. The CDR3: CASSLERSTRAEAFF. The CDR3 region has the DNA TGTGCCAGCAGTCTGGAGCGGTCAACTAGGGCTGAAGCTTTCTTT.

This clone was seen a handful of times. The chain employs TRBV6-6 and TRBJ2-7; 9 nucleotides align to TRBD1. The CDR3 spans 14 residues. Germline-derived CDR1 and CDR2 are MNHNY and SVGAGI (reference sequence). The V segment lost 5 bases and the J segment 1 base; nucleotides outside the gene matches: 3. CDR3 DNA: TGTGCCAGCAGTACCGGGACAGGGTCCTACGAGCAGTACTTC. Translation gives CASSTGTGSYEQYF.

A few counts support this clone. This chain joins TRBV28 and TRBJ1-2; 7 bases fit TRBD1. Germline loops: CDR1 MDHEN, CDR2 SYDVKM. The J segment lost 1 base and the V segment lost 7 bases, leaving 12 bases of the junction unmatched. The CDR3 covers 16 residues. The CDR3, as DNA: TGTGCCAGCACCAGAGGGGGCAGCGCCGGTAACTATGGCTACACCTTC. Translation gives CASTRGGSAGNYGYTF.

This clone was seen more than once but under ten times. The chain is built from TRBV27 and TRBJ2-1; 9 nucleotides match TRBD2. Germline CDR1 reads MNHEY; CDR2 reads SMNVEV (reference sequence). This CDR3 is built from 16 residues. J lost 3 bases, V lost 3 bases, and 6 bases had no gene match. CDR3 sequence (DNA): TGTGCCAGCAGTTTCCAAGCGGGAGGACACTACAATGAGCAGTTCTTC. It specifies CASSFQAGGHYNEQFF.

The chain links TRBV15 to TRBJ2-7, with TRBD2 as a possible D gene (7 bases). V lost 8 bases and J lost 5, with 22 bases in between. CDR1 LNHNV and CDR2 YYDKDF come from the germline V gene (reference sequence). The CDR3 runs 15 residues. The DNA of the CDR3 is TGTGCCACCCTGACCGGGGGCGACGGGAGGAACGAGCAGTACTTC. It specifies CATLTGGDGRNEQYF.

This clone was seen a handful of times. The J gene is TRBJ2-7, the V gene TRBV13, with 8 bases lining up with TRBD1. With 4 bases clipped from V and 5 bases from J, the junction kept 10 bases outside the gene matches. The germline gives CDR1 PRHDT, CDR2 FYEKMQ (reference sequence). The CDR3 covers 15 residues. The CDR3 reads CASSSPQGAENEQYF. The CDR3 DNA follows: TGTGCCAGCAGCTCCCCGCAGGGGGCCGAGAACGAGCAGTACTTC.

This clone is a singleton in its sample. This chain uses TRBV28 with TRBJ1-5, with TRBD1 identical over 9 bases. CDR1 and CDR2 from the germline V gene are MDHEN and SYDVKM. This CDR3 comprises 16 residues. V lost 6 bases to trimming and J lost 3 bases; unmatched junction nucleotides: 9. The CDR3 DNA reads TGTGCCAGCAGCGCTACCGGACAGGGGTTCAATCAGCCCCAGCATTTT. Translation gives CASSATGQGFNQPQHF.

The rearrangement uses TRBV28 and TRBJ1-2, with D uncertain. V was trimmed by 10 bases and J by 1 base, leaving 7 bases between them. Germline CDR1 reads MDHEN; CDR2 reads SYDVKM. The CDR3 runs 11 residues. The CDR3: CATGINYGYTF. The CDR3 DNA sequence: TGTGCCACTGGGATTAACTATGGCTACACCTTC.

V gene TRBV30 combines with J gene TRBJ2-5; D not certain. V was clipped by 1 base and J by 7 bases, with 16 bases between them. CDR1 is GTSNPN, CDR2 SVGIG, per germline (reference sequence). This CDR3 contains 14 residues. This chain's CDR3 is CAWSAENGAVTQYF. CDR3 coding DNA: TGTGCCTGGAGTGCAGAAAACGGAGCAGTGACCCAGTACTTC.

The chain links TRBV18 to TRBJ2-3, with no clear D. CDR3 size: 15 residues. In germline, CDR1 is KGHSH, CDR2 LQKENI. Trimming shortened V by 3 bases and J by 0 bases, and 10 bases separated the two germline ends. CDR3 sequence reads: CASSPGYASTDTQYF. As DNA, the CDR3 is TGTGCCAGCTCACCGGGGTACGCTAGCACAGATACGCAGTATTTT.

This chain's CDR3 is CASSQDAGFNYGYTF. DNA of the CDR3: TGCGCCAGCAGCCAAGATGCAGGCTTTAACTATGGCTACACCTTC. The chain recombines TRBV4-1 with TRBJ1-2; D is unclear. Per germline, CDR1 MGHRA and CDR2 YSYEKL. The V end lost 0 bases, the J end lost 1 base, and 9 bases lay between the germline ends. The length of the CDR3 is 15 residues.

V gene TRBV2 combines with J gene TRBJ2-2, with D unclear. Per the germline V gene, CDR1 is SNHLY and CDR2 is FYNNEI. The CDR3 extends over 14 amino acids. Trimming stripped 1 base from V and 6 bases from J, with 9 bases between. In nucleotides, the CDR3 is TGTGCCAGCAGTGAAGTGGGTATCGCCGGGGAGCTGTTTTTT. This sequence encodes CASSEVGIAGELFF.

The V gene is TRBV9, the J gene TRBJ2-1, with 11 bases matching TRBD2. CDR1 is SGDLS, CDR2 YYNGEE, per germline. The CDR3 spans 16 residues. Trimming at V came to 2 bases and at J to 2 bases, leaving 3 bases not matched to a gene. CDR3 nucleotide sequence: TGTGCCAGCAGCGTTCTAGCGGGGGGCACCTACAATGAGCAGTTCTTC. The encoded protein is CASSVLAGGTYNEQFF.

J is TRBJ2-7 and V is TRBV6-5; D may be TRBD1 or TRBD2 (6 bases each). The CDR3 extends over 15 amino acids. CDR1 is MNHEY, CDR2 SVGAGI, per germline. The germline V and J ends were trimmed by 0 bases and 6 bases, with 15 bases remaining between them. DNA for the CDR3: TGTGCCAGCAGTTACTCGTGGGGGGCGATGGGCGAGCAGTACTTC. Translating gives CASSYSWGAMGEQYF.

The rearrangement uses TRBV9 and TRBJ2-3, with D tentatively TRBD1 or TRBD2 (5 bases each). Germline assignment: CDR1 SGDLS and CDR2 YYNGEE. CDR3 length: 15 amino acids. V lost 4 bases to trimming and J lost 6 bases, with 18 bases between them. Here the CDR3 DNA reads TGTGCCAGCAGCCCCCGTGGGACCCCAGGGGATACGCAGTATTTT. Its protein product is CASSPRGTPGDTQYF.

The chain joins TRBV16 to TRBJ1-1; D remains unclear. V dropped 2 bases and J dropped 3 bases, with 7 bases sitting between them. CDR1 is KGHSY and CDR2 is FQNENV in the germline V gene. The CDR3 is made up of 13 amino acids. The CDR3 region has the DNA TGTGCCAGCAGCCAAAGTAGGGACACTGAAGCTTTCTTT. Translated: CASSQSRDTEAFF.